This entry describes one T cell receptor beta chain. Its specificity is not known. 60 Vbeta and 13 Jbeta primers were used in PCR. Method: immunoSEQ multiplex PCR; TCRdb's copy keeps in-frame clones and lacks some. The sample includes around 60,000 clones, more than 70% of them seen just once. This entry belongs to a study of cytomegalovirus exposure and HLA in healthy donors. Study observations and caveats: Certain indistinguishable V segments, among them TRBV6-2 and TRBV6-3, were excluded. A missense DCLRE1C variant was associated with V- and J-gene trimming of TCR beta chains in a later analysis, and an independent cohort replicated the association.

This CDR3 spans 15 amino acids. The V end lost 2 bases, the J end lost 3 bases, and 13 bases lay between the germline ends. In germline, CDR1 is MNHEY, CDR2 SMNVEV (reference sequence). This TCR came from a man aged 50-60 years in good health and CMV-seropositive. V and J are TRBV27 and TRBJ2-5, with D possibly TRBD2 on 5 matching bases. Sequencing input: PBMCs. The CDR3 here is CASSLVGVGKETQYF. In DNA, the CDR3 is TGTGCCAGCAGTTTAGTGGGAGTGGGGAAAGAGACCCAGTACTTC.